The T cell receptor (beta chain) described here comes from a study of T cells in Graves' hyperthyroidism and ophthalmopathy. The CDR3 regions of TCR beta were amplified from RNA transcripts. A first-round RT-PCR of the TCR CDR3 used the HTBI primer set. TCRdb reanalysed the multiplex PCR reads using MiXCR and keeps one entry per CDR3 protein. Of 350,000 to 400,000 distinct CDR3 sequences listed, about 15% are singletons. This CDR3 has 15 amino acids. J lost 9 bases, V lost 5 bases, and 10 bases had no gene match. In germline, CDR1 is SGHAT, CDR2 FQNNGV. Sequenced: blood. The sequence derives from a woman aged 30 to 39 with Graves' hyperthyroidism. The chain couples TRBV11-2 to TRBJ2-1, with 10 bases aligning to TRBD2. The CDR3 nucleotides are TGTGCCAGCAGCCCGCAGCGGGGGGGTCTAAGTGAGCAGTTCTTC. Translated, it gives CASSPQRGGLSEQFF.